These 14 T cell receptor beta chains came from one sample sequenced in a study of shared clonotypes between healthy human individuals (dated by TCRdb to 2020 to 2021). Library preparation was by the immunoSEQ multiplex PCR assay. TCRdb limited this immuneACCESS table to in-frame rearrangements with V and J called. A share of clones is missing; checked studies link under half to unresolved V genes, and the rest is unexplained. Counted in this sample were 1,500,000 or so clones; about 98.5% of them appeared once. Roughly 0.35% of the sample lies in the top ten. Sequencing input: naive CD4+ T cells sorted from blood. The cell subset or site label for this specimen denotes: CD45RA+ positively selected. The receptors come from a man between 25 and 39 years old in good health.

The V gene is TRBV28, the J gene TRBJ2-5; D is undetermined. Germline CDR1 is MDHEN and CDR2 is SYDVKM. V lost 6 bases, J lost 8 bases, and 10 bases lay in between. The CDR3 totals 11 residues. The CDR3 loop is CASSPRLTQYF. Written as DNA, the CDR3 is TGTGCCAGCAGCCCCCGTCTTACCCAGTACTTC.

The J gene is TRBJ2-2, the V gene TRBV9, with 11 bases lining up with TRBD2. This CDR3 has 16 amino acids. V shed 4 bases and J 7 bases; nucleotides not matched to a gene: 9. Germline CDR1 SGDLS, CDR2 YYNGEE. Here the CDR3 DNA reads TGTGCCAGCAGCTTCGATAGCGGGAGGGCCCTCGGGGAGCTGTTTTTT. This gives the protein CASSFDSGRALGELFF. The full variable domain, its missing parts supplied by reference TRBV9 and TRBJ2-2, is DSGVTQTPKHLITATGQRVTLRCSPRSGDLSVYWYQQSLDQGLQFLIQYYNGEERAKGNILERFSAQQFPDLHSELNLSSLELGDSALYFCASSFDSGRALGELFFGEGSRLTVL.

The V call is TRBV19, the J call TRBJ2-1; D could derive from TRBD1 or TRBD2 (6 bases each). The V gene's germline CDR1 is LNHDA and CDR2 SQIVND (reference sequence). Trimming took 5 bases from V and 9 from J, leaving 17 bases between them. The CDR3 consists of 14 residues. The CDR3 coding sequence is TGTGCCAGTAGTCAAAGGGGGGCGGGCACTGAGCAGTTCTTC. This translates into CASSQRGAGTEQFF.

The J gene is TRBJ2-5, the V gene TRBV7-9, with D tentatively TRBD2 (5 bases). The CDR3 has 13 amino acids. The V end was cut by 5 bases, the J end by 4 bases, with 11 bases between. Germline-derived CDR1 and CDR2 are SEHNR and FQNEAQ (reference sequence). The CDR3 sequence: CASSQKAAETQYF. CDR3 DNA sequence: TGTGCCAGCAGCCAAAAAGCGGCAGAGACCCAGTACTTC.

The chain couples TRBV28 to TRBJ1-4; D is possibly TRBD1 (5 bases). CDR1 is MDHEN and CDR2 is SYDVKM in the germline V gene. There are 13 residues in the CDR3. V shed 5 bases and J shed 9 bases, with 13 bases lying between them. The CDR3 protein is CASSPPGRQKLFF. In DNA, the CDR3 is TGTGCCAGCAGTCCGCCGGGACGGCAAAAACTGTTTTTT. The full variable domain, with the rest looked up from reference TRBV28 and TRBJ1-4, is DVKVTQSSRYLVKRTGEKVFLECVQDMDHENMFWYRQDPGLGLRLIYFSYDVKMKEKGDIPEGYSVSREKKERFSLILESASTNQTSMYLCASSPPGRQKLFFGSGTQLSVL.

The J gene is TRBJ2-1, the V gene TRBV12-5; TRBD2 might be the D (6 bases). The ends were cut back, 0 bases at V and 5 bases at J, with 11 bases in the middle. CDR1 LGHNT and CDR2 FRNRAP come from the germline V gene. CDR3 length equals 15 residues. The CDR3 here is CASGLVSGGHNEQFF. The DNA for the CDR3 is TGTGCTAGTGGTTTGGTTTCTGGAGGGCACAATGAGCAGTTCTTC.

This chain connects TRBV21-1 to TRBJ1-2; the table's D call of TRBD1 was not tested on the DNA. TRBV21-1 corresponds to a pseudogene. The CDR3 has 14 amino acids. CDR3 sequence reads: CASSKAIKGNGYTF. The CDR3 nucleotides read TGTGCCAGCAGCAAAGCAATAAAGGGGAATGGCTACACCTTC.

The chain couples TRBV6-6 to TRBJ1-3; the D gene is possibly TRBD1 (5 bases). The CDR3 covers 15 residues. In germline, CDR1 is MNHNY, CDR2 SVGAGI (reference sequence). Trimming left V 7 bases short and J 1 base short, with 14 bases between. The CDR3 region has the DNA TGTGCCAGCAAGGAGGAGCGGGGGTCTGGAAACACCATATATTTT. Translation: CASKEERGSGNTIYF.

The rearrangement joins TRBV6-1 to TRBJ1-5; no firm D call. V lost 4 bases and J lost 7, with 11 bases in between. CDR3 length equals 13 residues. CDR1 MNHNS and CDR2 SASEGT come from the germline V gene. The CDR3 DNA sequence: TGTGCCAGCAGTGTTGTAAGTGGACAGCCCCAGCATTTT. This sequence encodes CASSVVSGQPQHF.

This chain joins TRBV14 and TRBJ2-4, with TRBD1 matching 8 bases. This CDR3 region has 13 residues. CDR1 is SGHDN and CDR2 is FVKESK in the germline V gene. J gave up 8 bases and V 6 bases, and 6 bases lay outside the gene matches. The CDR3 spells CASSQGAWDIQYF. CDR3 coding DNA: TGTGCCAGCAGTCAGGGGGCCTGGGACATTCAGTACTTC. Filled out from reference TRBV14 and TRBJ2-4, the complete variable domain reads EAGVTQFPSHSVIEKGQTVTLRCDPISGHDNLYWYRRVMGKEIKFLLHFVKESKQDESGMPNNRFLAERTGGTYSTLKVQPAELEDSGVYFCASSQGAWDIQYFGAGTRLSVL.

The V call is TRBV5-8, the J call TRBJ1-5; 7 bases map to TRBD1. Germline V gene sequence: CDR1 SGHTS, CDR2 YDEGEE. The CDR3 contains 15 residues. V was clipped by 4 bases and J by 1 base; unmatched bases: 5. The CDR3 here is CASSPLDRSNQPQHF. As DNA, the CDR3 is TGTGCCAGCAGCCCTCTGGACAGGAGCAATCAGCCCCAGCATTTT.

J is TRBJ2-2 and V is TRBV7-3, with 9 bases aligning to TRBD2. This CDR3 is 19 amino acids long. The germline CDR1 and CDR2 sequences are SGHTA and FQGTGA. With V trimmed by 1 base and J by 3 bases, 12 bases remained unmatched. Here the CDR3 reads CASSLREGLAGLDTGELFF. The DNA for the CDR3 is TGTGCCAGCAGCTTAAGGGAGGGGCTAGCGGGACTTGACACCGGGGAGCTGTTTTTT.

The CDR3 DNA is TGTGCCAGCAGCGCAGGGAGCCAAGAGACCCAGTACTTC. Translating gives CASSAGSQETQYF. The rearrangement joins TRBV9 to TRBJ2-5, with D possibly called TRBD1 or TRBD2 (5 bases each). Germline CDR1 SGDLS, CDR2 YYNGEE. The ends were cut back, 3 bases at V and 1 base at J, with 7 bases in the middle. The CDR3 runs 13 residues.

This chain connects TRBV6-4 to TRBJ2-1; a weak D match, TRBD2 (5 bases). Trimming stripped 2 bases from V and 10 bases from J, with 18 bases between. The V gene's germline CDR1 is MRHNA and CDR2 SNTAGT. CDR3 length: 15 amino acids. The CDR3: CASSDPPSGVAEQFF. Written as DNA, the CDR3 is TGTGCCAGCAGTGACCCGCCGAGCGGCGTCGCCGAGCAGTTCTTC.